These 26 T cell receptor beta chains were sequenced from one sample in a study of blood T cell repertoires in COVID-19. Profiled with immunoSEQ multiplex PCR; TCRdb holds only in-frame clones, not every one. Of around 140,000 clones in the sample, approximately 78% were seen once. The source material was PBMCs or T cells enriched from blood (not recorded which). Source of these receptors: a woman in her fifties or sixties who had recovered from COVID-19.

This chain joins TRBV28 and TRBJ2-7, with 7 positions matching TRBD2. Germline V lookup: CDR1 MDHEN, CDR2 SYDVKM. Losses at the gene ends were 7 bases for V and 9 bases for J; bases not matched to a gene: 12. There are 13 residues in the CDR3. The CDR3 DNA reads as TGTGCCAGCACCGTCGAGGGAGGGTTAGCGCAGTACTTC. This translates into CASTVEGGLAQYF.

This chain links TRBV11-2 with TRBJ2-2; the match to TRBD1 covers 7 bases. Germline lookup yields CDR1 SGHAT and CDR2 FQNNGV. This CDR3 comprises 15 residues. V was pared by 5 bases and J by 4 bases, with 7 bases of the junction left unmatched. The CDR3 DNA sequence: TGTGCCAGCAGCCAAGACAGGGTGGGCACCGGGGAGCTGTTTTTT. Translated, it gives CASSQDRVGTGELFF.

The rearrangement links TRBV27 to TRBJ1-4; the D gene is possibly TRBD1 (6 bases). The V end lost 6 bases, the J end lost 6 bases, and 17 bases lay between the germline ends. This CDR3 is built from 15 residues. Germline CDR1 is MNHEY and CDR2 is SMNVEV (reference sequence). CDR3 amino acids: CASRPATGMDEKLFF. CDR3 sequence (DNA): TGTGCCAGCAGACCGGCCACAGGGATGGATGAAAAACTGTTTTTT.

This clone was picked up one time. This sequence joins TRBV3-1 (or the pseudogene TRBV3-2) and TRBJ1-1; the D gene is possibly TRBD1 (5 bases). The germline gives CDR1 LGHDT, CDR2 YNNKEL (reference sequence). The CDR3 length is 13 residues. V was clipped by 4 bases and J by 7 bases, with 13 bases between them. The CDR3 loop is CASSRLEGLEAFF. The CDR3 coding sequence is TGTGCCAGCAGCCGGCTGGAGGGGCTTGAAGCTTTCTTT.

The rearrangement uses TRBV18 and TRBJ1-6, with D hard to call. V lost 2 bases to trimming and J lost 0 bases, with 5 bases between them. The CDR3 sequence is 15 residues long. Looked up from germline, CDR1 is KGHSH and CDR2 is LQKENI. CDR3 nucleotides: TGTGCCAGCTCACCAGAGAGCTCCTATAATTCACCCCTCCACTTT. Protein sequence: CASSPESSYNSPLHF.

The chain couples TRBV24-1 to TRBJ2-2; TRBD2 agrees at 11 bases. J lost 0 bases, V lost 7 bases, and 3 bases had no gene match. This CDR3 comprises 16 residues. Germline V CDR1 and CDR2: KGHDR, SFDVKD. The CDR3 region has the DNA TGTGCCACCAGGGAGACTAGCGGGGCGAACACCGGGGAGCTGTTTTTT. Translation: CATRETSGANTGELFF.

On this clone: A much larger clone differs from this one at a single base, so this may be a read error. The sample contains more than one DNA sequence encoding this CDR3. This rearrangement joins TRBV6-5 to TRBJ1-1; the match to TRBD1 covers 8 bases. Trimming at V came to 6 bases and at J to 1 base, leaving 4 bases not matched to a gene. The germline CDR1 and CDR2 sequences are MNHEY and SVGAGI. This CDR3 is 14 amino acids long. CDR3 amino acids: CASSLDRANTEAFF. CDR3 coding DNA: TGTGCCAGCAGCTTGGACAGGGCGAACACTGAAGCTTTCTTT.

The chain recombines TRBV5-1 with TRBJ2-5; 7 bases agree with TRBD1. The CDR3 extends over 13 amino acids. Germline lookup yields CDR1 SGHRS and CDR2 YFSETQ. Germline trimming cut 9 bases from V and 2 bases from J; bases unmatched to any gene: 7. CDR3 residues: CATTTGPQETQYF. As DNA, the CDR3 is TGCGCCACAACGACAGGGCCGCAAGAGACCCAGTACTTC.

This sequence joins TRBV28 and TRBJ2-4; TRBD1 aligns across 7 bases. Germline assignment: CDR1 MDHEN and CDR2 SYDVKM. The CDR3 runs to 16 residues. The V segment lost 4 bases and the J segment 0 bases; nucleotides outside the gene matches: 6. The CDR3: CASSSWGQLAKNIQYF. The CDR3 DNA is TGTGCCAGCAGTTCCTGGGGACAGCTAGCCAAAAACATTCAGTACTTC.

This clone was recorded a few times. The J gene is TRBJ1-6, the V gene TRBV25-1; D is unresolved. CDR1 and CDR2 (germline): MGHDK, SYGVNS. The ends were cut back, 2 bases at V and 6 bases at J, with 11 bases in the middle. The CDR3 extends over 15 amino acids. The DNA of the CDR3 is TGTGCCAGCAGTGAAGGTGTGGGGAGTAATTCACCCCTCCACTTT. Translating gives CASSEGVGSNSPLHF.

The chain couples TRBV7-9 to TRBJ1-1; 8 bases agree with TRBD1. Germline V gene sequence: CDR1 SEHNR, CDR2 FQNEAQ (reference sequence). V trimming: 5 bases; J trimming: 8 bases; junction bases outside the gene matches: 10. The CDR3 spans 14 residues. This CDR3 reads CASSPQGASLEAFF. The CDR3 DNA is TGTGCCAGCAGCCCCCAGGGGGCTAGTCTGGAAGCTTTCTTT.

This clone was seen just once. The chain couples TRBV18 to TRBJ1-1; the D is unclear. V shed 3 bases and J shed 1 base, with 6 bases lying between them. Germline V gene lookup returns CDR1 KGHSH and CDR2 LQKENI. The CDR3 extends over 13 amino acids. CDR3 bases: TGTGCCAGCTCACCCTCAGGGAACACTGAAGCTTTCTTT. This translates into CASSPSGNTEAFF.

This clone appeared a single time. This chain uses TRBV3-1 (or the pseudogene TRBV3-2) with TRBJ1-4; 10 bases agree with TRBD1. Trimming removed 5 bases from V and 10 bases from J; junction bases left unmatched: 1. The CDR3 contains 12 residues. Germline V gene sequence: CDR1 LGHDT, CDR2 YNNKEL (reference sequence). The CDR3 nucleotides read TGTGCCAGCAGCGGGACAGGGGCAAAACTGTTTTTT. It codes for CASSGTGAKLFF.

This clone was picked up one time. The CDR3 is CASSIARGSTEAFF. The CDR3 DNA follows: TGTGCCAGCAGTATCGCAAGGGGAAGCACTGAAGCTTTCTTT. The chain couples TRBV28 to TRBJ1-1, with TRBD1 as a possible D gene (5 bases). CDR3 size: 14 residues. Germline V gives CDR1 MDHEN, CDR2 SYDVKM. Deletions cut 5 bases from V and 4 bases from J, with 14 bases between.

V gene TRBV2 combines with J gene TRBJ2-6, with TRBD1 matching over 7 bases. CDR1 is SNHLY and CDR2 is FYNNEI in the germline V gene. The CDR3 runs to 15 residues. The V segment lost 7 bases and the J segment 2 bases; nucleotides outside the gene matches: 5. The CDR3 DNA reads TGTGCCAGCACCCTTACAGGGGCTGGGGCCAACGTCCTGACTTTC. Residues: CASTLTGAGANVLTF.

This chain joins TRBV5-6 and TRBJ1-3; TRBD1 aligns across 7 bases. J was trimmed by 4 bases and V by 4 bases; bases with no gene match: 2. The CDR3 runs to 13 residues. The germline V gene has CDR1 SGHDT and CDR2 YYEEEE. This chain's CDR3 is CASSQDRGNTIYF. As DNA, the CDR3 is TGTGCCAGCAGCCAGGACAGGGGAAACACCATATATTTT.

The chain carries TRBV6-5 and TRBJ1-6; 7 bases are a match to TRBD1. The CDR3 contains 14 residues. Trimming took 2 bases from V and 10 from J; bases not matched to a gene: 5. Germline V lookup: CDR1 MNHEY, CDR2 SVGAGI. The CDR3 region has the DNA TGTGCCAGCAGTTACCCCAGGGGGGAATCACCCCTCCACTTT. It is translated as CASSYPRGESPLHF.

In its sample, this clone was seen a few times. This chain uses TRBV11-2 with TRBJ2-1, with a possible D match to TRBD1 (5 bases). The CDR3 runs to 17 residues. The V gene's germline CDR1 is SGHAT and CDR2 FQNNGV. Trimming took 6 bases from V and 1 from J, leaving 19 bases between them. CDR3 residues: CASRDRGFRLSYNEQFF. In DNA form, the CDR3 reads TGTGCCAGCAGAGATAGGGGCTTCCGACTTTCCTACAATGAGCAGTTCTTC. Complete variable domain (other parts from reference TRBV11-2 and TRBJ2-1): EAGVAQSPRYKIIEKRQSVAFWCNPISGHATLYWYQQILGQGPKLLIQFQNNGVVDDSQLPKDRFSAERLKGVDSTLKIQPAKLEDSAVYLCASRDRGFRLSYNEQFFGPGTRLTVL.

CDR3 loop: CASSLIGGSGTDTQYF. The CDR3 DNA reads TGTGCCAGCAGCTTAATAGGGGGCTCGGGCACAGATACGCAGTATTTT. The gene calls are TRBV28 and TRBJ2-3; TRBD1 matches at 7 bases. J lost 1 base, V lost 6 bases, and 10 bases had no gene match. The CDR3 loop spans 16 amino acids. Per germline, CDR1 MDHEN and CDR2 SYDVKM.

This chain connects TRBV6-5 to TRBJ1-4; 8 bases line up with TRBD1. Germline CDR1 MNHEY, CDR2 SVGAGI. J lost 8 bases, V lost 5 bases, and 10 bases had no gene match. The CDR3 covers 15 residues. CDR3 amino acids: CASSTARGQGEKLFF. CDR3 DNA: TGTGCCAGCAGTACCGCCAGGGGGCAGGGAGAAAAACTGTTTTTT.

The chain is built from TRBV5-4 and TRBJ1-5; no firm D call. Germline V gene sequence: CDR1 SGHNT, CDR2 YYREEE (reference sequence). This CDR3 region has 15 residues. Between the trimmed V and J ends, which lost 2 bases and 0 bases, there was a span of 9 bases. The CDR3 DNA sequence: TGTGCCAGCAGCTTAGAGCCGTATAGCAATCAGCCCCAGCATTTT. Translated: CASSLEPYSNQPQHF.

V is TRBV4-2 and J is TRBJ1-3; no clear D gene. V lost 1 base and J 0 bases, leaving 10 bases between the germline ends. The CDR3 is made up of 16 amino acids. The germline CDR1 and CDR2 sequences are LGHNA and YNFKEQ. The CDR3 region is CASSQVTDSSGNTIYF. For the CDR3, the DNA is TGTGCCAGCAGCCAAGTTACGGACTCCTCTGGAAACACCATATATTTT.

In nucleotides, the CDR3 is TGTGCCAGCAGTTCCCCGGGACATCTAACGGGTGGCTACACCTTC. This codes for CASSSPGHLTGGYTF. The genes are TRBV2 and TRBJ1-2; D is perhaps TRBD1 (6 bases). Germline CDR1 reads SNHLY; CDR2 reads FYNNEI. The ends were cut back, 5 bases at V and 7 bases at J, with 20 bases in the middle. The CDR3 consists of 15 residues. Based on the CDR3 plus reference TRBV2 and TRBJ1-2, the full variable domain is EPEVTQTPSHQVTQMGQEVILRCVPISNHLYFYWYRQILGQKVEFLVSFYNNEISEKSEIFDDQFSVERPDGSNFTLKIRSTKLEDSAMYFCASSSPGHLTGGYTFGSGTRLTVV.

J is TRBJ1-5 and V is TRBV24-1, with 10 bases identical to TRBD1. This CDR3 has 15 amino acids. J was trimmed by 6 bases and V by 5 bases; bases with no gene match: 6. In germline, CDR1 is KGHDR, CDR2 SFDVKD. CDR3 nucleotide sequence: TGTGCCACCAGTGCAAGAGGACAGGGGGTTCAGCCCCAGCATTTT. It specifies CATSARGQGVQPQHF.

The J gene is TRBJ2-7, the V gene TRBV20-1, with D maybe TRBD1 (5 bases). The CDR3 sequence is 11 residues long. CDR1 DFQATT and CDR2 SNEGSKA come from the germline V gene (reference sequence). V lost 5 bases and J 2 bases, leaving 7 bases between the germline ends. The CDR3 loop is CSAEQAYEQYF. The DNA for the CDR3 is TGCAGTGCTGAACAGGCCTACGAGCAGTACTTC.

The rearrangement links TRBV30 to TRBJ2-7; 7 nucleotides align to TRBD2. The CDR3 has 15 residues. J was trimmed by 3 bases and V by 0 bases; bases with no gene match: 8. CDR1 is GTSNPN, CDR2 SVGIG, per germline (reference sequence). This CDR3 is CAWSVGAGISYEQYF. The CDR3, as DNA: TGTGCCTGGAGTGTAGGAGCGGGGATAAGCTACGAGCAGTACTTC. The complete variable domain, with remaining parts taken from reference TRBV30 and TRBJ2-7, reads SQTIHQWPATLVQPVGSPLSLECTVEGTSNPNLYWYRQAAGRGLQLLFYSVGIGQISSEVPQNLSASRPQDRQFILSSKKLLLSDSGFYLCAWSVGAGISYEQYFGPGTRLTVT.